This TCR beta chain derives from a study of beta chain features in type 1 diabetes. A few counts support this clone. TCRB transcripts that were expressed got sequenced, as all of the isolated RNA had been reverse transcribed. Using immunoSEQ multiplex PCR, the repertoire was profiled, and TCRdb retains in-frame clones only, with some absent. The profile shows more than 300,000 clones, less than 15% of them singletons. The CDR3 is 13 residues long. Germline V CDR1 and CDR2: MDHEN, SYDVKM. Trimming at V came to 4 bases and at J to 12 bases, leaving 8 bases not matched to a gene. Input material: naive CD4+ T cells from blood. The sequence was collected from a woman between 18 and 30 years old in good health. The chain uses TRBV28 and TRBJ2-1, with 8 bases aligning to TRBD1. For the CDR3, the DNA is TGTGCCAGCAGTTCGGACAGGGCTGGGGGGCAGTTCTTC. Translated: CASSSDRAGGQFF.